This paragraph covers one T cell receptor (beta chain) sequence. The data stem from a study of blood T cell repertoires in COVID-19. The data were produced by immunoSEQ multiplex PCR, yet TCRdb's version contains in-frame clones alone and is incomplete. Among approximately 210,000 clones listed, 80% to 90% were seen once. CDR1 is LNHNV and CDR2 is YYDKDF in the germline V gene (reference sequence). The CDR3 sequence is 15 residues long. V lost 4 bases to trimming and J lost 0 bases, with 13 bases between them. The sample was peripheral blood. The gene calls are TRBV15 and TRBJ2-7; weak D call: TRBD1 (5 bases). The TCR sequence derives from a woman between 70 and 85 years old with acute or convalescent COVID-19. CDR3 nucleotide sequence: TGTGCCACCAGCATGACAGCCAAAAGCTCCTACGAGCAGTACTTC. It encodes CATSMTAKSSYEQYF.